Described below is a single TCR beta chain sequence and its context. It lacks a known antigen. Base qualities are not at hand, and no much larger clone is one base apart. The immunoSEQ Assay was used to sequence TCRbeta CDR3 regions. After extraction, genomic DNA underwent amplification by bias-controlled multiplex PCR, followed by high-throughput sequencing. The published analysis was carried out like this. Collapsing and filtering of sequences were performed to quantify the absolute abundance of each unique TCRbeta CDR3 region. T cell fraction was estimated by normalization of TCRbeta template counts to usable DNA, with usable DNA being measured through amplification of reference genes present in all nucleated cells. Repertoire TCRs were annotated as SARS-CoV-2-specific by exact matching of V gene, CDR3 amino acid sequence and J gene to a known reactive TCR set. The reference SARS-CoV-2 TCR set came from MIRA and was filtered for enrichment in COVID-19-positive ImmuneCODE repertoires, removing public or cross-reactive TCRs. Based on the MIRA antigens, annotated TCRs were further analysed at the level of specific ORF or position within ORF. Breadth was defined as annotated unique rearrangements over total unique productive rearrangements; depth was the summed frequency of those rearrangements. Group comparisons of TCR breadth used two-sided Wilcoxon rank-sum tests. TCRdb took over this immuneACCESS table, retaining in-frame rearrangements with V and J assigned. Such tables are incomplete; in checked studies, under half of the missing clones stem from an unresolved V gene, and the remainder is unexplained. V and J calls and clone size are copied from that table; D and trimming were computed from the DNA. For this sample there are roughly 270,000 clones; around 87% appear just once. About 3.6% of the sample rests with the top ten.

According to the study, the label for this sample's treatment or condition signals: approximately 18 received Ad26.COV2.S at low or high dose, single or two shots; 5 received placebo; per-sample allocation not given. Repertoires of vaccine and placebo recipients were sequenced from samples collected on day 63 after the first injection. Between 29 July and 7 August 2020, Cohort 1b enrolled some 25 adults aged 18-55 years at one site in Boston, USA. Ad26.COV2.S was a replication-incompetent adenovirus type 26 vector that expressed a prefusion-stabilized SARS-CoV-2 spike protein derived from the original Wuhan strain. The source of the sample is a study of Ad26.COV2.S vaccination and SARS-CoV-2 variants (dated by TCRdb to the early 2020s). Concerning the study at large: Vaccine-arm donors were drawn from COV1001, a multicentre, randomized, double-blind, placebo-controlled phase I-IIa trial of Ad26.COV2.S in healthy adults. Sequencing of the TCRbeta repertoire served to evaluate the specificity and breadth of SARS-CoV-2-reactive T cell receptors following Ad26.COV2.S vaccination. A total of around 32 samples were included in the TCR-sequenced set, comprising roughly 19 Ad26.COV2.S vaccine recipients, 5 placebo recipients and 8 SARS-CoV-2 convalescent individuals. Trial participants were randomized into five groups of five, in which low-dose or high-dose Ad26.COV2.S was given once or twice, or placebo was given on both occasions. Investigators remained blinded to trial group allocation during experiments and outcome assessment. Dosing of Ad26.COV2.S was intramuscular, at either 5x10^10 or 1x10^11 viral particles, delivered as one shot or as two shots spaced 56 days apart.

Reading the germline V gene gives CDR1 SNHLY and CDR2 FYNNEI. V sheds 8 bases and J sheds 8 bases, leaving 18 bases between their ends. The CDR3 covers 14 residues, taking in both the cysteine and the phenylalanine. Only CDR3 DNA remains: 42 bases, in frame from the first base. Results the study describes overall, beyond this receptor: It was noted by the authors that total T cell responses may have been underestimated by the TCR breadth and depth analyses. Vaccine and placebo recipients had comparable non-spike TCR breadth, which fits with the vaccine containing only spike. Higher spike-specific TCR breadth was observed in Ad26.COV2.S recipients than in placebo recipients (P = 0.0014). After vaccination, spike-specific CD8+ and CD4+ T cell responses were reported to show substantial breadth. The study was not powered to compare responses between vaccine doses or regimens.

This sequence was found in a person between 18 and 65 years old who received the Ad26.COV2.S COVID-19 vaccine or a placebo. This sequence uses TRBV2 and TRBJ1-4; TRBD1 is a possible D gene, resting on 6 matching bases. Sequencing used peripheral blood, obtained in a trial of Ad26.COV2.S vaccine versus placebo. The encoded CDR3 is CASSRAGGIEKLFF. The DNA is as follows: TGTGCCAGCTCCAGGGCGGGGGGCATCGAAAAACTGTTTTTT.